Detailed here is one T cell receptor (beta chain). This clone's antigen is unknown. Qualities for individual bases were not recorded, and no much larger clone is one base off. TCRbeta CDR3 regions were amplified from genomic DNA using the immunoSEQ Assay, a bias-controlled multiplex PCR. The original methods were these. Within the assay, amplification of reference gene primers was used to estimate how many nucleated cells each sample contained. To quantify the absolute abundance of each unique TCRbeta CDR3 rearrangement, sequence reads were collapsed and filtered. Productive Simpson clonality was computed per sample as the square root of Simpson's diversity index over productive rearrangements. TCRdb retrieved this table from immuneACCESS and kept in-frame rearrangements only. Not all clones are present; in checked studies, unresolved V genes account for under half, and no reason is known for the remainder. V, J and clone size are those of that table, while D and trimming were read from the DNA. In all, the sample holds roughly 200,000 clones, and roughly 85% of those were seen once. The ten top clones hold 6% to 6.5% of the sample.

This record comes from a study of blood T cell repertoires in COVID-19 (dated by TCRdb to 2018 to 2020). Background for the entire study: Samples from collaborators originated in the United States, Italy and Spain and spanned both the acute and convalescent phases of COVID-19. The material from the prospective study consisted of cDNA or gDNA derived from T cells, B-cell-depleted T cells, or PBMCs. The dataset comprised deeply sampled blood TCRbeta repertoires from subjects exposed to, actively infected with, or recovered from COVID-19. The repertoires were released in a freely available public database intended as a resource for research on the immune response to SARS-CoV-2. The samples were drawn from the first 160 participants of the ongoing ImmuneRACE study and from more than 1,000 subjects provided by 6 global collaborators. The sample metadata nearly always contained a de-identified subject ID, COVID-19 status, age in years and sex. Where available, HLA class I and class II types were taken from metadata supplied by the sample provider and were not determined by assay-based typing.

As encoded in the germline V gene (reference sequence), CDR1 is GTSNPN while CDR2 is SVGIG. V and J lose 0 bases and 11 bases, and a span of 11 bases separates them. The cysteine opens and the phenylalanine closes a CDR3 of 12 amino acids. Of the read, only the CDR3 DNA is kept; its 36 bases are in frame from base 1. General conclusions and limits of the study: How much clinical and demographic metadata was included differed by source and by participant, and the metadata was provided uncurated.

Participants in the prospective study were enrolled through a virtual design, were aged about 18 to 89 years, and lived in 24 United States geographic areas. In the prospective study, cohorts were assigned on the basis of participant-reported clinical history obtained from a screening survey and a study questionnaire. For ImmuneRACE Cohort 3, a participant was defined as recovered based on two consecutive negative NP/OP PCR tests, clearance by a healthcare professional, or resolution of symptoms. In the prospective study, whole blood, serum and a nasopharyngeal or oropharyngeal swab were collected from each participant by mobile phlebotomists. Prospective study participants could optionally give additional blood draws and questionnaires over an approximately two-month period. Blood samples from the prospective study were shipped frozen or at room temperature prior to DNA extraction.

The sample consisted of PBMCs or T cells enriched from blood (not recorded which). The rearrangement joined TRBV30 to TRBJ2-1; the D gene cannot be named for sure. This clonotype was sampled from a man between 35 and 55 years old who had recovered from COVID-19. Here is the DNA: TGTGCCTGGAGTGTACCAGGTGACAAGCAGTTCTTC. It translates to CAWSVPGDKQFF.